The 27 T cell receptor beta chains below were found in one sample sequenced in a study of cytomegalovirus exposure and HLA in healthy donors. The PCR contained 60 Vbeta and 13 Jbeta primers. Here immunoSEQ multiplex PCR was the method, and the copy in TCRdb shows in-frame clones only, minus some. The sample comprises approximately 150,000 clones, 82% of which are singletons, and roughly 3.2% rests with the top ten. The material sequenced was PBMCs. All receptors come from a man in his late teens or twenties in good health and CMV-seropositive.

The table lists this clone with a count of one. The chain carries TRBV29-1 and TRBJ1-1, with a weak D call TRBD1 (6 bases). Trimming took off 3 bases at V and 1 base at J, with 18 bases between the two ends. Per the germline V gene, CDR1 is SQVTM and CDR2 is ANQGSEA. The CDR3 consists of 16 residues. CDR3 DNA sequence: TGCAGCGTTGACCAAGCTTACCTCAGGGGGAACACTGAAGCTTTCTTT. Its protein product is CSVDQAYLRGNTEAFF.

The chain links TRBV19 to TRBJ1-1; 8 nucleotides line up with TRBD1. This CDR3 spans 14 amino acids. Germline V gives CDR1 LNHDA, CDR2 SQIVND (reference sequence). Trimming took 5 bases from V and 3 from J; bases not matched to a gene: 5. The CDR3 is CASSFRGLDTEAFF. For the CDR3, the DNA is TGTGCCAGTAGTTTCAGGGGGCTGGACACTGAAGCTTTCTTT.

This clone was observed a handful of times. This chain joins TRBV4-2 and TRBJ2-7, with 7 bases that match TRBD2. CDR3 length: 14 residues. CDR1 is LGHNA and CDR2 is YNFKEQ in the germline V gene. Trimming at V came to 1 base and at J to 2 bases, leaving 2 bases not matched to a gene. The CDR3: CASSQGGTTYEQYF. CDR3 DNA: TGTGCCAGCAGCCAAGGCGGGACTACCTACGAGCAGTACTTC.

The gene calls are TRBV19 and TRBJ2-7; 9 positions match TRBD1. V lost 5 bases, J lost 5 bases, and 10 bases stayed unmatched. CDR3 length: 15 residues. CDR1 and CDR2 from the germline V gene are LNHDA and SQIVND (reference sequence). The CDR3 DNA reads as TGTGCCAGTAGTGAACCGGGACAGGGCTTGCACGAGCAGTACTTC. It translates to CASSEPGQGLHEQYF.

There are a few counts of this clone. The chain employs TRBV5-1 and TRBJ1-2, with 8 bases aligning to TRBD1. CDR3 size: 14 residues. Trimming took 4 bases from V and 8 from J; bases not matched to a gene: 10. Looked up from germline, CDR1 is SGHRS and CDR2 is YFSETQ. CDR3 sequence reads: CASSLSTGEQGYTF. In DNA, the CDR3 is TGCGCCAGCAGCCTATCGACAGGGGAGCAAGGCTACACCTTC.

This clone was seen only once. The chain recombines TRBV6-1 with TRBJ1-6; D perhaps matches TRBD1 (6 bases). This CDR3 has 14 amino acids. Germline V gives CDR1 MNHNS, CDR2 SASEGT. V lost 3 bases and J 7 bases, leaving 10 bases between the germline ends. CDR3 loop: CASSDTGRNSPLHF. The CDR3 nucleotides are TGTGCCAGCAGTGATACAGGGCGGAATTCACCCCTCCACTTT.

The chain links TRBV19 to TRBJ2-5, with 12 bases matching TRBD1. Germline V gene sequence: CDR1 LNHDA, CDR2 SQIVND (reference sequence). V shed 4 bases, J shed 4 bases, and the junction held 7 bases outside the gene matches. CDR3 length equals 16 residues. The CDR3 spells CASSNSGTGGIETQYF. As DNA, the CDR3 is TGTGCCAGTAGTAATAGCGGGACAGGGGGCATAGAGACCCAGTACTTC.

The chain links TRBV5-1 to TRBJ1-4; D is ambiguous. Germline CDR1 SGHRS, CDR2 YFSETQ. The CDR3 is made up of 14 amino acids. With 1 base removed from V and 8 bases from J, the gap between germline ends came to 12 bases. DNA for the CDR3: TGCGCCAGCAGCTTGACAGCCGGAGGGGAAAAACTGTTTTTT. Encoded protein: CASSLTAGGEKLFF.

Here the CDR3 DNA reads TGCGCCAGCAGCCCCCGGGGGGCTTCGAATGAAAAACTGTTTTTT. Its translation: CASSPRGASNEKLFF. V is TRBV5-1 and J is TRBJ1-4; D might be TRBD1 (6 bases). CDR1 SGHRS and CDR2 YFSETQ come from the germline V gene. Trimming stripped 4 bases from V and 5 bases from J, with 15 bases between. The CDR3 extends over 15 amino acids.

The chain links TRBV10-2 to TRBJ2-1; D may be TRBD2 (5 bases). This CDR3 has 14 residues. Per the germline V gene, CDR1 is WSHSY and CDR2 is SAAADI. V shed 7 bases and J shed 1 base, with 11 bases lying between them. In DNA form, the CDR3 reads TGCGCCAGCAACATAGCGATATCCTACAATGAGCAGTTCTTC. This codes for CASNIAISYNEQFF.

A word on this clone: This CDR3 is also generated by other DNA sequences in the sample. This sequence joins TRBV6-5 and TRBJ1-1; D is uncertain. CDR1 and CDR2 (germline): MNHEY, SVGAGI. Between the trimmed V and J ends, which lost 0 bases and 5 bases, there was a span of 7 bases. The CDR3 spans 13 residues. The chain's CDR3 is CASSYSTETEAFF. CDR3 nucleotides: TGTGCCAGCAGTTACTCAACAGAGACTGAAGCTTTCTTT.

Comments on this clone: This CDR3 is also generated by other DNA sequences in the sample. This chain uses TRBV5-1 with TRBJ2-7; a possible D gene is TRBD2 (6 bases). The CDR3 is 15 residues long. V shed 4 bases and J shed 0 bases, with 14 bases lying between them. Germline V gene data show CDR1 as SGHRS and CDR2 as YFSETQ. CDR3 nucleotides: TGCGCCAGCAGCCCGCGCACGGGGGACTCCTACGAGCAGTACTTC. Residues: CASSPRTGDSYEQYF.

The table lists this clone with a few counts. The chain combines TRBV19 with TRBJ1-5; 8 nucleotides match TRBD1. The trim removed 4 bases at V and 3 bases at J, leaving 11 bases unmatched. CDR3 length: 17 residues. Germline CDR1 LNHDA, CDR2 SQIVND (reference sequence). The CDR3, as DNA: TGTGCCAGTAGTACCTTACCCGACAGGGGATACAATCAGCCCCAGCATTTT. Translated: CASSTLPDRGYNQPQHF.

About this clone: Other DNA sequences from this sample encode an identical CDR3 as well. The V and J genes are TRBV5-1 and TRBJ2-1, with TRBD2 matching 7 bases. The trim removed 0 bases at V and 8 bases at J, leaving 8 bases unmatched. Germline V gene lookup returns CDR1 SGHRS and CDR2 YFSETQ. The CDR3 spans 15 residues. CDR3 in amino acids: CASSLGRGRGDEQFF. CDR3 sequence (DNA): TGCGCCAGCAGCTTGGGGCGCGGGAGAGGGGATGAGCAGTTCTTC. Based on the CDR3 plus reference TRBV5-1 and TRBJ2-1, the full variable domain is KAGVTQTPRYLIKTRGQQVTLSCSPISGHRSVSWYQQTPGQGLQFLFEYFSETQRNKGNFPGRFSGRQFSNSRSEMNVSTLELGDSALYLCASSLGRGRGDEQFFGPGTRLTVL.

The rearrangement joins TRBV5-6 to TRBJ2-4; TRBD2 matches 10 bases. With V trimmed by 0 bases and J by 2 bases, 2 bases remained unmatched. Germline V gene lookup returns CDR1 SGHDT and CDR2 YYEEEE. The CDR3 runs to 16 residues. CDR3 sequence: CASSLGAGGPKNIQYF. The CDR3 nucleotides read TGTGCCAGCAGCTTGGGAGCGGGAGGGCCCAAAAACATTCAGTACTTC.

The J gene is TRBJ2-3, the V gene TRBV5-1; 7 bases line up with TRBD2. CDR1 and CDR2 (germline): SGHRS, YFSETQ. Trimming removed 0 bases from V and 4 bases from J; junction bases left unmatched: 5. CDR3 size: 15 residues. The chain's CDR3 is CASSLVPSGADTQYF. Here the CDR3 DNA reads TGCGCCAGCAGCTTGGTGCCGAGCGGGGCAGATACGCAGTATTTT.

This rearrangement joins TRBV4-1 to TRBJ2-5, with 11 positions matching TRBD2. This CDR3 contains 15 residues. CDR1 and CDR2 from the germline V gene are MGHRA and YSYEKL. With 3 bases clipped from V and 7 bases from J, the junction kept 7 bases outside the gene matches. Here the CDR3 reads CASSQNDGTSGTQYF. The CDR3 coding sequence is TGCGCCAGCAGCCAGAATGACGGGACTAGCGGGACCCAGTACTTC.

The chain is built from TRBV4-2 and TRBJ2-1; D not resolved. This CDR3 has 12 amino acids. Deletions cut 2 bases from V and 6 bases from J, with 5 bases between. CDR1 and CDR2 from the germline V gene are LGHNA and YNFKEQ. CDR3 bases: TGTGCCAGCAGCCAAATCGGCAATGAGCAGTTCTTC. This gives the protein CASSQIGNEQFF.

V is TRBV28 and J is TRBJ1-5; no firm D call. This CDR3 comprises 14 residues. V lost 6 bases and J 0 bases, leaving 9 bases between the germline ends. CDR1 is MDHEN and CDR2 is SYDVKM in the germline V gene. The CDR3 reads CASRHLFSNQPQHF. CDR3 coding DNA: TGTGCCAGCAGGCACTTATTTAGCAATCAGCCCCAGCATTTT.

In DNA form, the CDR3 reads TGTGCCAGCAGCAGCATGCTTCGACTAGCGGTATCCTACAATGAGCAGTTCTTC. Protein sequence: CASSSMLRLAVSYNEQFF. V gene TRBV5-6 combines with J gene TRBJ2-1; TRBD2 matches at 9 bases. Germline CDR1 reads SGHDT; CDR2 reads YYEEEE. The CDR3 contains 18 residues. The ends lost 4 bases at V and 1 base at J; junction bases unmatched: 12. Full variable domain (remainder filled in from reference TRBV5-6 and TRBJ2-1): DAGVTQSPTHLIKTRGQQVTLRCSPKSGHDTVSWYQQALGQGPQFIFQYYEEEERQRGNFPDRFSGHQFPNYSSELNVNALLLGDSALYLCASSSMLRLAVSYNEQFFGPGTRLTVL.

V is TRBV6-1 and J is TRBJ2-2; possibly TRBD1 for D (6 bases). There are 14 residues in the CDR3. Trimming cost V 3 bases and J 7 bases, with 12 bases left between them. The germline CDR1 and CDR2 sequences are MNHNS and SASEGT. The CDR3 nucleotides are TGTGCCAGCAGTGAGACAGGCCCCGGCGGGGAGCTGTTTTTT. Translation gives CASSETGPGGELFF.

V is TRBV28 and J is TRBJ1-5; 10 bases fit TRBD1. The length of the CDR3 is 20 residues. Germline lookup yields CDR1 MDHEN and CDR2 SYDVKM. V lost 2 bases, J lost 0 bases, and 13 bases stayed unmatched. The CDR3 spells CASSLNPGGQGGYSNQPQHF. In DNA, the CDR3 is TGTGCCAGCAGTTTAAATCCCGGTGGACAGGGGGGTTATAGCAATCAGCCCCAGCATTTT. Combining the CDR3 with reference TRBV28 and TRBJ1-5 gives the whole variable domain DVKVTQSSRYLVKRTGEKVFLECVQDMDHENMFWYRQDPGLGLRLIYFSYDVKMKEKGDIPEGYSVSREKKERFSLILESASTNQTSMYLCASSLNPGGQGGYSNQPQHFGDGTRLSIL.

The gene calls are TRBV11-2 and TRBJ2-7, with a weak D call TRBD1 (5 bases). Trimming cost V 4 bases and J 0 bases, with 16 bases left between them. This CDR3 contains 16 residues. Germline CDR1 is SGHAT and CDR2 is FQNNGV. Here the CDR3 reads CASSWQGGPTSYEQYF. The CDR3, as DNA: TGTGCCAGCAGCTGGCAGGGCGGACCAACCTCCTACGAGCAGTACTTC.

The V gene is TRBV7-9, the J gene TRBJ2-5; D is possibly TRBD2 (6 bases). The CDR3 contains 18 residues. With 6 bases removed from V and 1 base from J, the gap between germline ends came to 24 bases. Germline loops: CDR1 SEHNR, CDR2 FQNEAQ (reference sequence). As DNA, the CDR3 is TGTGCCAGCAGTACTACGATGAGTTTGGGGGGAGGCCAAGAGACCCAGTACTTC. Its translation: CASSTTMSLGGGQETQYF. Drawing the rest from reference TRBV7-9 and TRBJ2-5, the complete variable domain is DTGVSQNPRHKITKRGQNVTFRCDPISEHNRLYWYRQTLGQGPEFLTYFQNEAQLEKSRLLSDRFSAERPKGSFSTLEIQRTEQGDSAMYLCASSTTMSLGGGQETQYFGPGTRLLVL.

V usage is TRBV5-1 and J usage is TRBJ2-2, with 11 nucleotides matching TRBD2. Germline loops: CDR1 SGHRS, CDR2 YFSETQ. The CDR3 sequence is 17 residues long. V shed 4 bases, J shed 2 bases, and the junction held 7 bases outside the gene matches. In DNA, the CDR3 is TGCGCCAGCAGCCTAACCGGGACTAGCGGCAACACCGGGGAGCTGTTTTTT. This sequence encodes CASSLTGTSGNTGELFF.

The chain recombines TRBV28 with TRBJ1-4, with TRBD1 identical over 9 bases. Trimming at V came to 3 bases and at J to 9 bases, leaving 5 bases not matched to a gene. The germline gives CDR1 MDHEN, CDR2 SYDVKM. The CDR3 sequence is 14 residues long. This CDR3 reads CASSLRTGVKKLFF. The CDR3 region has the DNA TGTGCCAGCAGTTTGAGGACAGGGGTGAAAAAACTGTTTTTT.

As regards this clone: The junction shows a germline mismatch at one end, possibly a read error. V is TRBV7-2 and J is TRBJ2-5, with no clear D. CDR1 is SGHTA, CDR2 FQGNSA, per germline. The length of the CDR3 is 15 residues. CDR3 DNA sequence: TGTGCCAGCAGCTTAGGTCCGGATTACCAAGAGGCCCAGTACTTC. This gives the protein CASSLGPDYQEAQYF.